What follows are 16 T cell receptor beta chains derived from one specimen sequenced in a study of early T cells in non-severe SARS-CoV-2 infection. Using its own MiXCR run on the 5' RACE reads, TCRdb lists one record per CDR3 protein. The table shows tens of thousands of distinct CDR3 sequences, with roughly 6% occurring only once. Sample: whole blood. The receptor set was obtained from an adult who was a healthcare worker with PCR-confirmed SARS-CoV-2 infection or an uninfected control (not recorded which).

The CDR3 coding sequence is TGTGCCAGCAGTGACGGAGCCGGTCCCCAGCATTTT. Its translation is CASSDGAGPQHF. This chain connects TRBV6-1 to TRBJ1-5; D gene ambiguous. V lost 3 bases and J 10 bases, leaving 10 bases between the germline ends. The CDR3 totals 12 residues. CDR1 and CDR2 (germline): MNHNS, SASEGT.

This CDR3 is CAWSVSKNTEAFF. Here the CDR3 DNA reads TGTGCCTGGAGTGTTTCGAAGAACACTGAAGCTTTCTTT. The V call is TRBV30, the J call TRBJ1-1; D gene uncertain. CDR1 is GTSNPN, CDR2 SVGIG, per germline (reference sequence). This CDR3 comprises 13 residues. With 0 bases removed from V and 1 base from J, the gap between germline ends came to 6 bases. The variable domain in full, with the rest retrieved from reference TRBV30 and TRBJ1-1, is SQTIHQWPATLVQPVGSPLSLECTVEGTSNPNLYWYRQAAGRGLQLLFYSVGIGQISSEVPQNLSASRPQDRQFILSSKKLLLSDSGFYLCAWSVSKNTEAFFGQGTRLTVV.

This clonotype appeared many times. V is TRBV5-4 and J is TRBJ1-1, with D unresolved. Per germline, CDR1 SGHNT and CDR2 YYREEE (reference sequence). The CDR3 totals 15 residues. Trimming stripped 3 bases from V and 1 base from J, with 13 bases between. CDR3 sequence reads: CASSSQATENTEAFF. The DNA for the CDR3 is TGTGCCAGCAGCTCCCAGGCGACGGAGAACACTGAAGCTTTCTTT.

This chain uses TRBV5-6 with TRBJ1-1; TRBD1 is a possible D gene (5 bases). The length of the CDR3 is 16 residues. CDR1 and CDR2 from the germline V gene are SGHDT and YYEEEE. The V gene lost 0 bases and the J gene lost 1 base, with 13 bases spanning the gap. The CDR3 reads CASSLGKWGANTEAFF. CDR3 DNA: TGTGCCAGCAGCTTGGGAAAGTGGGGCGCGAACACTGAAGCTTTCTTT.

The chain couples TRBV7-6 to TRBJ2-1; TRBD2 aligns across 10 bases. This CDR3 comprises 15 residues. J was trimmed by 8 bases and V by 6 bases; bases with no gene match: 10. CDR1 is SGHVS, CDR2 FNYEAQ, per germline. This CDR3 reads CASSTGTSVRHEQFF. The CDR3 bases are TGTGCCAGCAGTACCGGGACTAGCGTGAGACATGAGCAGTTCTTC. The full variable domain, rest sourced from reference TRBV7-6 and TRBJ2-1, is GAGVSQSPRYKVTKRGQDVALRCDPISGHVSLYWYRQALGQGPEFLTYFNYEAQQDKSGLPNDRFSAERPEGSISTLTIQRTEQRDSAMYRCASSTGTSVRHEQFFGPGTRLTVL.

This clonotype was seen at least ten times. The chain combines TRBV9 with TRBJ2-7, with TRBD2 identical over 7 bases. V trimming: 4 bases; J trimming: 0 bases; junction bases outside the gene matches: 10. This CDR3 has 16 amino acids. The germline V gene encodes CDR1 SGDLS and CDR2 YYNGEE. The CDR3 nucleotides are TGTGCCAGCAGCCCCATCCTCGGCGGGAGCTCCTACGAGCAGTACTTC. Its translation: CASSPILGGSSYEQYF.

This clonotype was picked up one time. V usage is TRBV5-1 and J usage is TRBJ2-3; TRBD1 matches at 11 bases. Trimming took 2 bases from V and 6 from J; bases not matched to a gene: 8. This CDR3 comprises 16 residues. Germline-derived CDR1 and CDR2 are SGHRS and YFSETQ. The CDR3 region is CASSLARTGGPDTQYF. The CDR3 nucleotides are TGCGCCAGCAGCTTAGCCCGGACAGGGGGCCCCGATACGCAGTATTTT.

The chain carries TRBV21-1 and TRBJ2-6; the table's D call, TRBD1, was not checked against the DNA. TRBV21-1 is termed a pseudogene. There are 16 residues in the CDR3. The DNA of the CDR3 is TGTGCCAGCAGAAAGGGCCAGGGGGCTGGGGCCAACGTCCTGACTTTC. Its protein is CASRKGQGAGANVLTF.

The chain carries TRBV9 and TRBJ1-1, with TRBD1 identical over 11 bases. The germline V gene has CDR1 SGDLS and CDR2 YYNGEE. This CDR3 is 15 amino acids long. V shed 3 bases and J 8 bases; nucleotides not matched to a gene: 9. Written as DNA, the CDR3 is TGTGCCAGCAGCGCCCGGACAGGGGGCCTTATGGAAGCTTTCTTT. Amino acids: CASSARTGGLMEAFF.

V is TRBV6-2 or TRBV6-3 and J is TRBJ2-4; weak D call: TRBD1 (5 bases). Germline V gene data show CDR1 as MNHEY and CDR2 as SVGEGT. The CDR3 contains 16 residues. Trimming left V 4 bases short and J 1 base short, with 14 bases between. Here the CDR3 reads CASSFWTRAAKNIQYF. Here the CDR3 DNA reads TGTGCCAGCAGTTTCTGGACACGGGCGGCCAAAAACATTCAGTACTTC.

This clonotype has a handful of counts. The chain couples TRBV20-1 to TRBJ2-7, with D hard to call. V was pared by 0 bases and J by 0 bases, with 3 bases between. CDR1 DFQATT and CDR2 SNEGSKA come from the germline V gene (reference sequence). The CDR3 runs 12 residues. CDR3 sequence: CSARDVSYEQYF. The CDR3 DNA follows: TGCAGTGCTAGAGACGTCTCCTACGAGCAGTACTTC.

This CDR3 reads CASSFRTNTEAFF. As DNA, the CDR3 is TGTGCCAGCAGCTTCCGGACGAACACTGAAGCTTTCTTT. The chain couples TRBV5-4 to TRBJ1-1; D call uncertain. CDR1 is SGHNT and CDR2 is YYREEE in the germline V gene (reference sequence). This CDR3 is built from 13 residues. Trimming shortened V by 2 bases and J by 1 base, and 6 bases separated the two germline ends. Filled out from reference TRBV5-4 and TRBJ1-1, the complete variable domain reads ETGVTQSPTHLIKTRGQQVTLRCSSQSGHNTVSWYQQALGQGPQFIFQYYREEENGRGNFPPRFSGLQFPNYSSELNVNALELDDSALYLCASSFRTNTEAFFGQGTRLTVV.

This chain uses TRBV20-1 with TRBJ2-7, with 9 bases identical to TRBD1. This CDR3 is 14 amino acids long. With 4 bases clipped from V and 5 bases from J, the junction kept 9 bases outside the gene matches. Germline CDR1 DFQATT, CDR2 SNEGSKA (reference sequence). In nucleotides, the CDR3 is TGCAGTGCTACGCCGGGACAGGGTAGGGACGAGCAGTACTTC. Its translation: CSATPGQGRDEQYF.

The V and J genes are TRBV6-5 and TRBJ2-1, with D possibly matching TRBD2 (5 bases). Germline assignment: CDR1 MNHEY and CDR2 SVGAGI. The V end lost 0 bases, the J end lost 8 bases, and 14 bases lay between the germline ends. The CDR3 runs 15 residues. The CDR3, as DNA: TGTGCCAGCAGTTACTCAATGGCCGGGATCGATGAGCAGTTCTTC. This translates into CASSYSMAGIDEQFF.

The chain uses TRBV5-5 and TRBJ1-2; 9 bases fit TRBD1. The CDR3 contains 14 residues. Germline CDR1 is SGHKS and CDR2 is YYEKEE (reference sequence). The J segment lost 3 bases and the V segment lost 4 bases, leaving 4 bases of the junction unmatched. CDR3 residues: CASSGTGGYYGYTF. The CDR3 DNA is TGTGCCAGCAGCGGCACAGGGGGCTACTATGGCTACACCTTC. Drawing the rest from reference TRBV5-5 and TRBJ1-2, the complete variable domain is DAGVTQSPTHLIKTRGQQVTLRCSPISGHKSVSWYQQVLGQGPQFIFQYYEKEERGRGNFPDRFSARQFPNYSSELNVNALLLGDSALYLCASSGTGGYYGYTFGSGTRLTVV.

This clonotype was seen repeatedly, ten times or more. The CDR3 sequence is CAWSLPGGVSYNEQFF. In DNA form, the CDR3 reads TGTGCCTGGAGTTTACCGGGGGGGGTATCCTACAATGAGCAGTTCTTC. This rearrangement joins TRBV30 to TRBJ2-1, with 8 bases matching TRBD2. The CDR3 spans 16 residues. V shed 2 bases, J shed 1 base, and the junction held 7 bases outside the gene matches. The germline CDR1 and CDR2 sequences are GTSNPN and SVGIG (reference sequence). Full variable domain (outside the CDR3, taken from reference TRBV30 and TRBJ2-1): SQTIHQWPATLVQPVGSPLSLECTVEGTSNPNLYWYRQAAGRGLQLLFYSVGIGQISSEVPQNLSASRPQDRQFILSSKKLLLSDSGFYLCAWSLPGGVSYNEQFFGPGTRLTVL.